A single sample is the source of the 17 T cell receptor beta chains below, sequenced in a study of early T cells in non-severe SARS-CoV-2 infection. In TCRdb, the 5' RACE reads were re-called with MiXCR into one record per CDR3 protein. The sample consists of tens of thousands of distinct CDR3 sequences, 9.5% to 13% of them appearing once. The sequencing sample was made of whole blood. These receptors came from an adult who was a healthcare worker with PCR-confirmed SARS-CoV-2 infection or an uninfected control (not recorded which).

At least ten counts were recorded for this clonotype. The genes are TRBV7-2 and TRBJ1-2; unclear D gene. From germline, CDR1 is SGHTA and CDR2 FQGNSA. Trimming pared 5 bases from V and 4 bases from J, leaving 17 bases between. The CDR3 sequence is 15 residues long. The chain's CDR3 is CASSLAIGLTYGYTF. The CDR3 DNA follows: TGTGCCAGCAGCCTCGCGATCGGACTGACCTATGGCTACACCTTC.

This clonotype was counted between two and nine times. This chain joins TRBV25-1 and TRBJ2-5; perhaps D is TRBD1 or TRBD2 (5 bases each). The length of the CDR3 is 15 residues. Trimming shortened V by 2 bases and J by 6 bases, and 16 bases separated the two germline ends. In germline, CDR1 is MGHDK, CDR2 SYGVNS. In DNA, the CDR3 is TGTGCCAGCAGTGAAAGGATGGCAGGGAGAAAGACCCAGTACTTC. Translation gives CASSERMAGRKTQYF.

This clonotype was found a few times. The chain combines TRBV7-2 with TRBJ2-1; maybe TRBD1 (5 bases). Trimming stripped 5 bases from V and 8 bases from J, with 22 bases between. This CDR3 has 16 residues. CDR1 and CDR2 (germline): SGHTA, FQGNSA. This CDR3 is CASSQPLTGPRDEQFF. The CDR3 DNA reads TGTGCCAGCAGCCAACCTCTTACAGGCCCCAGGGATGAGCAGTTCTTC. The full variable domain, its missing parts supplied by reference TRBV7-2 and TRBJ2-1, is GAGVSQSPSNKVTEKGKDVELRCDPISGHTALYWYRQSLGQGLEFLIYFQGNSAPDKSGLPSDRFSAERTGGSVSTLTIQRTQQEDSAVYLCASSQPLTGPRDEQFFGPGTRLTVL.

This clonotype was counted at least ten times. The chain links TRBV10-1 to TRBJ1-5; perhaps TRBD1 as D (5 bases). The V and J ends lost 6 bases and 3 bases respectively, with 15 bases between them. Germline V lookup: CDR1 WNHNN, CDR2 SYGVQD (reference sequence). This CDR3 has 15 residues. The CDR3 bases are TGCGCCAGCAGGACCCCGCGGGGCCACAATCAGCCCCAGCATTTT. It encodes CASRTPRGHNQPQHF.

This clonotype was picked up a small number of times. The chain recombines TRBV5-1 with TRBJ1-1; maybe TRBD1 (5 bases). Germline lookup yields CDR1 SGHRS and CDR2 YFSETQ. The V end lost 2 bases, the J end lost 0 bases, and 14 bases lay between the germline ends. The CDR3 covers 16 residues. This CDR3 is CASSLLNQGMNTEAFF. The CDR3 nucleotides are TGCGCCAGCAGCTTACTTAACCAGGGCATGAACACTGAAGCTTTCTTT.

The CDR3 spells CVSTPVGGNLDEQYF. DNA for the CDR3: TGTGTCAGCACCCCCGTCGGAGGCAATCTCGACGAGCAGTACTTC. The chain links TRBV10-3 to TRBJ2-7; a possible D gene is TRBD2 (5 bases). CDR3 size: 15 residues. Germline V lookup: CDR1 ENHRY, CDR2 SYGVKD.

In its sample, this clonotype was seen a few times. The rearrangement joins TRBV30 to TRBJ2-1; TRBD2 matches 8 bases. Germline trimming cut 3 bases from V and 6 bases from J; bases unmatched to any gene: 7. The CDR3 loop spans 14 amino acids. From germline, CDR1 is GTSNPN and CDR2 SVGIG (reference sequence). The CDR3 DNA follows: TGTGCCTGGAGCCCGCGGGGGGCGGGCAATGAGCAGTTCTTC. It is translated as CAWSPRGAGNEQFF.

This clonotype has more than one count but fewer than ten. In DNA form, the CDR3 reads TGCGCCAGCAGCTTGGAACAAGCGGGAGTCACAGATACGCAGTATTTT. Residues: CASSLEQAGVTDTQYF. The chain uses TRBV5-1 and TRBJ2-3, with 8 bases matching TRBD2. Germline CDR1 is SGHRS and CDR2 is YFSETQ. The junction had 5 bases not matched to a gene; V was cut back by 0 bases and J by 2 bases. The CDR3 consists of 16 residues.

This clonotype was counted ten times or more. V gene TRBV18 combines with J gene TRBJ2-3; D could derive from TRBD1 or TRBD2 (5 bases each). Looked up from germline, CDR1 is KGHSH and CDR2 is LQKENI. The CDR3 loop spans 19 amino acids. V was shortened by 1 base and J by 1 base, with 21 bases between the two germline ends. The CDR3 sequence is CASSPLSATSGTGTDTQYF. CDR3 sequence (DNA): TGTGCCAGCTCACCACTCAGCGCTACATCTGGGACGGGCACAGATACGCAGTATTTT.

This clonotype was recorded many times. The rearrangement joins TRBV5-1 to TRBJ2-6; 7 positions agree with TRBD1. Germline lookup yields CDR1 SGHRS and CDR2 YFSETQ. Trimming at V came to 5 bases and at J to 0 bases, leaving 5 bases not matched to a gene. The CDR3 consists of 16 residues. The CDR3 is CASRQGTISGANVLTF. The CDR3 DNA is TGCGCCAGCAGACAGGGGACCATCTCTGGGGCCAACGTCCTGACTTTC.

The DNA for the CDR3 is TGTGCCAGCTCACCAGTGGACAGCCGAGTTAATACGCAGTATTTT. As protein: CASSPVDSRVNTQYF. This rearrangement joins TRBV18 to TRBJ2-3, with D tentatively TRBD1 (6 bases). Trimming stripped 2 bases from V and 7 bases from J, with 16 bases between. There are 15 residues in the CDR3. CDR1 is KGHSH, CDR2 LQKENI, per germline.

This chain joins TRBV28 and TRBJ1-1, with a weak D call TRBD1 (6 bases). This CDR3 spans 14 amino acids. V was trimmed by 1 base and J by 5 bases, leaving 11 bases between them. In germline, CDR1 is MDHEN, CDR2 SYDVKM. The DNA of the CDR3 is TGTGCCAGCAGTTTATCTCACAGGGTGACTGAAGCTTTCTTT. Amino acid sequence: CASSLSHRVTEAFF.

The rearrangement links TRBV12-3 or TRBV12-4 to TRBJ2-2; TRBD2 might be the D (5 bases). The length of the CDR3 is 18 residues. V lost 6 bases to trimming and J lost 4 bases, with 24 bases between them. DNA for the CDR3: TGTGCCAGCAGCTTGGGAGCCCCGGGCCTCCTAGGCACCGGGGAGCTGTTTTTT. Its translation is CASSLGAPGLLGTGELFF.

This clonotype was seen repeatedly, ten times or more. The chain uses TRBV11-2 and TRBJ1-2, with D perhaps TRBD1 (5 bases). The V gene's germline CDR1 is SGHAT and CDR2 FQNNGV. Trimming pared 5 bases from V and 8 bases from J, leaving 18 bases between. The CDR3 is 14 residues long. The CDR3 loop is CASSPIGAGGGYTF. The CDR3, as DNA: TGTGCCAGCAGCCCCATCGGGGCCGGTGGGGGCTACACCTTC.

This clonotype has a count of ten or more. The chain couples TRBV11-2 to TRBJ2-5, with TRBD2 identical over 7 bases. Trimming took 3 bases from V and 0 from J; bases not matched to a gene: 4. The CDR3 runs 15 residues. Germline CDR1 and CDR2: SGHAT and FQNNGV. The CDR3 sequence is CASSLLGTNQETQYF. Written as DNA, the CDR3 is TGTGCCAGCAGCTTGCTCGGGACTAACCAAGAGACCCAGTACTTC.

In this sample, this clonotype turned up a few times. This chain uses TRBV30 with TRBJ1-4; D is undetermined. This CDR3 has 14 residues. The germline V and J ends were trimmed by 2 bases and 8 bases, with 15 bases remaining between them. Germline CDR1 and CDR2: GTSNPN and SVGIG (reference sequence). Here the CDR3 DNA reads TGTGCCTGGAGTAGTGGCCTGGGAAGGGAAAAACTGTTTTTT. Translating gives CAWSSGLGREKLFF.

This clonotype was observed at least ten times. This chain joins TRBV18 and TRBJ2-1, with TRBD1 matching over 12 bases. V was clipped by 1 base and J by 9 bases; unmatched bases: 4. Germline CDR1 KGHSH, CDR2 LQKENI. This CDR3 comprises 15 residues. The DNA for the CDR3 is TGTGCCAGCTCACCACTGGGACAGGGGGCCGTTGAGCAGTTCTTC. Translated: CASSPLGQGAVEQFF. The full variable domain, rest sourced from reference TRBV18 and TRBJ2-1, is NAGVMQNPRHLVRRRGQEARLRCSPMKGHSHVYWYRQLPEEGLKFMVYLQKENIIDESGMPKERFSAEFPKEGPSILRIQQVVRGDSAAYFCASSPLGQGAVEQFFGPGTRLTVL.